This T cell receptor (beta chain) was recovered during a study of response to subunit inactivated influenza vaccine. Study findings and constraints: Each seasonal influenza vaccination, the authors suggested, recruits few new T cells.

A note on this clonotype: Its target is not known.

Each CDR3 protein is one row after TCRdb ran MiXCR on the RT-PCR reads. The sample consists of 700,000 to 900,000 distinct CDR3 sequences, around 20% of them appearing once. CDR3 length: 15 amino acids. With 4 bases clipped from V and 5 bases from J, the junction kept 6 bases outside the gene matches. Germline-derived CDR1 and CDR2 are LGHDT and YNNKEL (reference sequence). This chain connects TRBV3-1 to TRBJ1-1; 11 nucleotides match TRBD1. The source is a man aged 50 or older who received an inactivated influenza vaccine. This specimen was PBMCs from blood, taken approximately 5 days after vaccination. The CDR3 loop is CASSPRDRGSTEAFF. The CDR3 DNA is TGTGCCAGCAGCCCCCGGGACAGGGGGTCTACTGAAGCTTTCTTT. Variable domain in full (rest from reference TRBV3-1 and TRBJ1-1): DTAVSQTPKYLVTQMGNDKSIKCEQNLGHDTMYWYKQDSKKFLKIMFSYNNKELIINETVPNRFSPKSPDKAHLNLHINSLELGDSAVYFCASSPRDRGSTEAFFGQGTRLTVV.